This TCR beta chain was sequenced during a study of blood T cell repertoires in COVID-19. Turning to the study itself: Acute-phase and convalescent COVID-19 samples originated in the United States, Italy and Spain.

Clones were sequenced by immunoSEQ multiplex PCR, and TCRdb holds only the in-frame ones, with some missing. Of 150,000 to 250,000 clones in the sample, about 80% are singletons; the top ten hold less than 8.5%. Either two negative PCRs, clearance, or symptom resolution qualified Cohort 3 donors as recovered. What was sequenced was PBMCs or T cells enriched from blood (not recorded which). The source of this sequence is a man in his forties who had recovered from COVID-19.

The CDR3: CASSSDREGYTF. CDR3 in DNA: TGTGCCAGCAGCTCAGACAGGGAAGGCTACACCTTC. This chain joins TRBV5-5 and TRBJ1-2; 7 bases are shared with TRBD1. V lost 3 bases to trimming and J lost 8 bases; unmatched junction nucleotides: 4. The germline V gene encodes CDR1 SGHKS and CDR2 YYEKEE (reference sequence). The CDR3 sequence is 12 residues long.